What follows are 14 T cell receptor beta chains derived from one specimen sequenced in a study of control samples from healthy donors and cancer patients. Generated by immunoSEQ multiplex PCR, the TCRdb table keeps only in-frame clones and is missing some. The sample shows about 150,000 clones, over 85% of them seen only once. Sequenced: blood. The receptors were gathered from a man aged 35 to 55 in good health.

The chain uses TRBV19 and TRBJ1-4; 8 bases map to TRBD1. V shed 1 base, J shed 8 bases, and the junction held 6 bases outside the gene matches. Germline V gene sequence: CDR1 LNHDA, CDR2 SQIVND (reference sequence). CDR3 length: 15 amino acids. The CDR3 nucleotides read TGTGCCAGTAGTATAGGGCGGACAGGGAACGAAAAACTGTTTTTT. It translates to CASSIGRTGNEKLFF.

V gene TRBV7-2 combines with J gene TRBJ1-6; 7 bases line up with TRBD1. The CDR3 contains 16 residues. Germline V gene lookup returns CDR1 SGHTA and CDR2 FQGNSA. V was clipped by 1 base and J by 3 bases; unmatched bases: 3. The CDR3 DNA follows: TGTGCCAGCAGCTTAGACAGGGGACTCTATAATTCACCCCTCCACTTT. Translating gives CASSLDRGLYNSPLHF.

The V gene is TRBV29-1, the J gene TRBJ1-2; possible D gene TRBD1, 5 bases. V lost 6 bases to trimming and J lost 4 bases, with 12 bases between them. CDR3 length equals 12 residues. CDR1 is SQVTM and CDR2 is ANQGSEA in the germline V gene. The CDR3 DNA reads TGCAGCGTGGGTGTCGGGGCCTATGGCTACACCTTC. Its translation: CSVGVGAYGYTF. Based on the CDR3 plus reference TRBV29-1 and TRBJ1-2, the full variable domain is SAVISQKPSRDICQRGTSLTIQCQVDSQVTMMFWYRQQPGQSLTLIATANQGSEATYESGFVIDKFPISRPNLTFSTLTVSNMSPEDSSIYLCSVGVGAYGYTFGSGTRLTVV.

The V and J genes are TRBV4-1 and TRBJ2-2, with D perhaps given as TRBD1 or TRBD2 (7 bases each). Trimming took off 0 bases at V and 3 bases at J, with 14 bases between the two ends. Germline V gene data show CDR1 as MGHRA and CDR2 as YSYEKL. The CDR3 is 17 residues long. The CDR3 here is CASSQEGRGPDTGELFF. The CDR3 DNA reads TGCGCCAGCAGCCAAGAGGGGAGGGGGCCAGACACCGGGGAGCTGTTTTTT.

Here the CDR3 reads CASSLNRVYGYTF. Written as DNA, the CDR3 is TGTGCCAGCAGTTTAAACAGGGTCTATGGCTACACCTTC. This chain uses TRBV12-3 or TRBV12-4 with TRBJ1-2; tentatively, D is TRBD1 (6 bases). CDR3 length: 13 residues. With 2 bases removed from V and 4 bases from J, the gap between germline ends came to 8 bases.

A note on this clone: Different DNA sequences within this sample yield the same CDR3. This chain connects TRBV11-2 to TRBJ2-2; D gene unclear. This CDR3 has 12 residues. V was clipped by 3 bases and J by 6 bases, with 5 bases between them. Germline V CDR1 and CDR2: SGHAT, FQNNGV. The CDR3 nucleotides read TGTGCCAGCAGCTTTGGGGCCGGGGAGCTGTTTTTT. It yields the protein CASSFGAGELFF.

The chain couples TRBV7-3 to TRBJ2-3; the D call may be TRBD1 or TRBD2 (5 bases each). The length of the CDR3 is 14 residues. CDR1 is SGHTA and CDR2 is FQGTGA in the germline V gene. The V gene lost 4 bases and the J gene lost 2 bases, with 10 bases spanning the gap. CDR3 protein: CASSSEGSTDTQYF. Written as DNA, the CDR3 is TGTGCCAGCAGCTCTGAGGGGTCCACAGATACGCAGTATTTT.

The sample holds a few counts of this clone. This sequence joins TRBV6-6 and TRBJ2-3; D remains unclear. Germline lookup yields CDR1 MNHNY and CDR2 SVGAGI (reference sequence). The germline V and J ends were trimmed by 3 bases and 0 bases, with 7 bases remaining between them. There are 14 residues in the CDR3. The CDR3 DNA is TGTGCCAGCAGTTATCGGTGGAGCACAGATACGCAGTATTTT. Its translation: CASSYRWSTDTQYF.

This chain uses TRBV12-3 or TRBV12-4 with TRBJ2-3; D is unclear. The CDR3 runs 12 residues. The V gene lost 6 bases and the J gene lost 3 bases, with 7 bases spanning the gap. In nucleotides, the CDR3 is TGTGCCAGCAGCCCGACTACAGATACGCAGTATTTT. This gives the protein CASSPTTDTQYF.

The rearrangement uses TRBV18 and TRBJ1-1; 8 positions match TRBD1. Unmatched junction bases numbered 3, after V lost 3 bases and J lost 0 bases. Germline CDR1 is KGHSH and CDR2 is LQKENI. This CDR3 is built from 15 residues. The CDR3 sequence is CASSPDRDMNTEAFF. As DNA, the CDR3 is TGTGCCAGCTCACCGGACAGGGACATGAACACTGAAGCTTTCTTT.

This clone was observed once. The rearrangement uses TRBV2 and TRBJ1-1, with D possibly matching TRBD1 (6 bases). CDR1 is SNHLY, CDR2 FYNNEI, per germline. This CDR3 is built from 14 residues. The V end lost 6 bases, the J end lost 6 bases, and 17 bases lay between the germline ends. CDR3 DNA: TGTGCCAGCAGAGCCTTAGGACAGCCGTCTGAAGCTTTCTTT. It translates to CASRALGQPSEAFF. Full variable domain (rest looked up from reference TRBV2 and TRBJ1-1): EPEVTQTPSHQVTQMGQEVILRCVPISNHLYFYWYRQILGQKVEFLVSFYNNEISEKSEIFDDQFSVERPDGSNFTLKIRSTKLEDSAMYFCASRALGQPSEAFFGQGTRLTVV.

The V call is TRBV30, the J call TRBJ1-6, with D tentatively TRBD1 (5 bases). Germline assignment: CDR1 GTSNPN and CDR2 SVGIG (reference sequence). The CDR3 spans 15 residues. The V end was cut by 0 bases, the J end by 3 bases, with 9 bases between. The CDR3 DNA reads as TGTGCCTGGAGTGTCGAGGGGTTCTATAATTCACCCCTCCACTTT. Translating it yields CAWSVEGFYNSPLHF.

The V gene is TRBV7-9, the J gene TRBJ1-4; D is perhaps TRBD1 (5 bases). This CDR3 is 16 amino acids long. V dropped 1 base and J dropped 3 bases, with 12 bases sitting between them. Germline assignment: CDR1 SEHNR and CDR2 FQNEAQ (reference sequence). CDR3 in amino acids: CASSLDGGTANEKLFF. CDR3 coding DNA: TGTGCCAGCAGCTTAGATGGGGGGACCGCTAATGAAAAACTGTTTTTT.

This chain links TRBV7-9 with TRBJ2-3; D is unresolved. The CDR3 is 16 residues long. In germline, CDR1 is SEHNR, CDR2 FQNEAQ (reference sequence). Trimming took off 1 base at V and 4 bases at J, with 15 bases between the two ends. CDR3 loop: CASSLESGVAADTQYF. The CDR3 DNA sequence: TGTGCCAGCAGCTTAGAGTCGGGTGTAGCTGCAGATACGCAGTATTTT.